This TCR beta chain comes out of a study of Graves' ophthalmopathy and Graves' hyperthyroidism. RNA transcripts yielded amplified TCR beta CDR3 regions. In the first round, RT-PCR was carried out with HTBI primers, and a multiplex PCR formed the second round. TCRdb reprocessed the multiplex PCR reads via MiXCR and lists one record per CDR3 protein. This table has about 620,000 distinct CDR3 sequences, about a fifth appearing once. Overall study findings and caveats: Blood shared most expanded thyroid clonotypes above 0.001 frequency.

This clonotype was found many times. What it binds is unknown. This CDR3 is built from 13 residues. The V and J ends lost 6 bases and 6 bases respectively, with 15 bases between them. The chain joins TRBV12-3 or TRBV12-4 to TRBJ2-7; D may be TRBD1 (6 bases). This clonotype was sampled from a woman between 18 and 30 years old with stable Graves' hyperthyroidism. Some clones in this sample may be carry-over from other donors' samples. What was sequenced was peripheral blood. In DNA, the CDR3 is TGTGCCAGCAGCCCTTTGACAGGTCGCGAGCAGTACTTC. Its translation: CASSPLTGREQYF.